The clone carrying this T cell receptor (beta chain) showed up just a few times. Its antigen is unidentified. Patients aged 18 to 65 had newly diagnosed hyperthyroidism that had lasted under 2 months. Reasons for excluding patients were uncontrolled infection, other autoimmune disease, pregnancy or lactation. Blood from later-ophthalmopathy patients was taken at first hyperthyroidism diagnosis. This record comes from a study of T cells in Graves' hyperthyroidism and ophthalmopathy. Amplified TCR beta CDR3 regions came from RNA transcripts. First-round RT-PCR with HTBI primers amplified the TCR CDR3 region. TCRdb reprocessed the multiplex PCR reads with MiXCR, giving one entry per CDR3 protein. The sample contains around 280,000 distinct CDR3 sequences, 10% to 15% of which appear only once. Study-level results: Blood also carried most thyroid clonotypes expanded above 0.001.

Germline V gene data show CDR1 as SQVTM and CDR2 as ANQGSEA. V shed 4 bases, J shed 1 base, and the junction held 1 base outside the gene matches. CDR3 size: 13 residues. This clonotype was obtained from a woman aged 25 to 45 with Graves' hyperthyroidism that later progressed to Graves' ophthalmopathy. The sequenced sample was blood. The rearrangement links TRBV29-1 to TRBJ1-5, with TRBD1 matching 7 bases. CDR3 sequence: CSVGQGSNQPQHF. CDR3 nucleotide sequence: TGCAGCGTTGGACAGGGCAGCAATCAGCCCCAGCATTTT.